These 3 T cell receptor beta chains were all obtained from the same sample, sequenced in a study of cytomegalovirus exposure and HLA in healthy donors. Generated by immunoSEQ multiplex PCR, the TCRdb table keeps only in-frame clones and is missing some. The sample lists under 250,000 clones, over 65% seen once, with roughly 5.4% in the top ten. The sequencing input was PBMCs. These TCRs come from a woman aged 18-30 years in good health and CMV-seronegative.

This clone occurred a few times. The chain carries TRBV18 and TRBJ1-2; no reliable D call. Trimming removed 2 bases at V and 2 bases at J, with 9 bases between. CDR3 length: 14 residues. CDR1 and CDR2 from the germline V gene are KGHSH and LQKENI. The CDR3 region is CASSPGSQNYGYTF. CDR3 DNA sequence: TGTGCCAGCTCACCAGGTAGTCAGAACTATGGCTACACCTTC.

V gene TRBV5-8 combines with J gene TRBJ2-2; 14 bases align to TRBD2. The germline V gene has CDR1 SGHTS and CDR2 YDEGEE. J gave up 2 bases and V 4 bases, and 10 bases lay outside the gene matches. CDR3 length: 19 residues. In DNA form, the CDR3 reads TGTGCCAGCAGCGTGTCCGGGACTAGCGGGAGCTATAACACCGGGGAGCTGTTTTTT. Translated: CASSVSGTSGSYNTGELFF.

The V gene is TRBV30, the J gene TRBJ2-4, with 7 bases identical to TRBD1. This CDR3 has 13 amino acids. CDR1 and CDR2 (germline): GTSNPN, SVGIG (reference sequence). Germline trimming cut 0 bases from V and 8 bases from J; bases unmatched to any gene: 4. The CDR3 coding sequence is TGTGCCTGGAGTGTACAGGGGAGTGACATTCAGTACTTC. Amino acids: CAWSVQGSDIQYF.